The subject of this entry is one TCR beta chain. Antigen: not known. PCR amplification relied on 60 Vbeta primers (plus 13 Jbeta primers). Sequenced by immunoSEQ multiplex PCR; TCRdb stores in-frame clones only, minus some. Seen here are around 70,000 clones, less than 70% observed once, and the top ten hold about 3%. The sample comes from a study of cytomegalovirus exposure and HLA in healthy donors. About the research overall: From HLA-typed donors, an early data release held approximately 85 million unique TCRs. Study-wide results and caveats: Trimming of TCR beta V- and J-genes showed a link, identified in a later analysis, to a missense DCLRE1C variant.

The receptor comes from a man younger than 40 in good health and CMV-seronegative. The sequenced sample was PBMCs.

CDR3 sequence: CAKKTSGVHEQYF. The CDR3 DNA sequence: TGTGCCAAGAAGACTAGCGGGGTGCACGAGCAGTACTTC. V and J are TRBV15 and TRBJ2-7; 11 bases are shared with TRBD2. This CDR3 spans 13 amino acids. Germline V gives CDR1 LNHNV, CDR2 YYDKDF (reference sequence). V shed 10 bases and J 5 bases; nucleotides not matched to a gene: 7.